This paragraph covers one T cell receptor (beta chain) sequence. Its recognized antigen is unknown. One base away there is no much larger clone; base qualities are not given. Using the deep immunoSEQ assay, multiplex PCR amplified TCR CDR3 regions from genomic DNA. Genomic DNA extracted from each cell subset was distributed evenly over all wells of several immunoSEQ 96-well plates, and each plate served as one replicate. For sorted subsets, approximately 0.2 ug of genomic DNA, equivalent to around 31,000 T cell genomes, went into each replicate PCR. The purified libraries were quantified using a Qubit 3.0 fluorometer, sized with a Bioanalyzer 2100, and then quantified again using the KAPA Library Quantification kit. Every immunoSEQ 96-well plate was sequenced on a dedicated single-read 150-cycle Illumina NextSeq 550 flow cell. In the paper's pipeline: Because the immunoSEQ output included only junctional sequences and no quality scores, the filtering could not be the same as the filtering used for full-length reads. Sequences were annotated with PyIR, a Python wrapper for IgBLAST v1.9, and V/J genes and CDR3 were assigned using IMGT germline references. Reads were filtered out if the reads had weak V/J assignments (E-value above 1e-6), no CDR3, stop codons, out-of-frame junctions, or ambiguous translated residues. V3J clonotypes were defined as sequences sharing the same inferred V gene, J gene, and CDR3 amino acid sequence. Percentage overlap between repertoires was calculated by dividing the number of shared unique clonotypes by the size of the smaller repertoire. Repertoire richness was assessed with RTK rarefaction, the Chao1 estimator, and Recon v2.1 estimates of unobserved clonotypes. Generation probabilities for all TCRbeta clonotypes obtained by the gDNA method from four donors were computed using OLGA. Sourced from immuneACCESS, this table was stored by TCRdb with only in-frame sequences that have V and J called. A share of the clones is absent; for the studies checked, an unresolved V gene accounts for under half, and the remainder has no known explanation. V and J calls and clone size are copied from that table; D and trimming were computed from the DNA. In all, the sample holds hundreds of thousands of clones, and 95% to 96% of those were seen once. The ten largest clones take up approximately 0.12% of the sample.

The source of the sample is a study of shared clonotypes between healthy human individuals (dated by TCRdb to 2019 to 2021). Notes on the research overall: The cohort included three men and a couple of women between 18 and 49 years of age. Blood TCR repertoires of five healthy adults were deeply sequenced to estimate repertoire size and the extent of clonotype sharing between individuals. Libraries were prepared and TCR repertoires were sequenced by different laboratories using diverse techniques, in order to increase sequencing depth and limit assay-specific biases. For each donor, CD4 naive and CD4 memory were each given three plates, CD8 naive was given two plates, and CD8 memory was given one plate. Each donor's leukapheresis produced roughly between roughly 0.94 and 9.5 billion PBMCs.

The full study reports these points: Sharing across a few donors was observed for about 4.8% of naive CD4, over 3% of naive CD8, 2% to 2.5% of memory CD4, and around 0.42% of memory CD8 clonotypes. Compared with non-shared clonotypes, the clonotypes found in all four sorted-subset donors had higher generation probabilities. Sampling was restricted to blood, and TCR repertoires in tissues likely differ from the TCR repertoires found in blood. The small number of donors limited the genetic and exposure-history diversity represented. Naive subsets generally had larger estimated clonotype richness than memory subsets did. Rarefaction of sorted-subset datasets indicated incomplete sequencing despite the large sequencing depth. Pairwise subsampling indicated that sequencing depth was expected to affect the degree of clonotype sharing among donors.

Trimming leaves V shorter by 6 bases and J shorter by 4 bases, with the junction holding 6 bases beyond the gene matches. The CDR3 goes from the cysteine to the phenylalanine over 15 residues. This entry keeps only the CDR3 DNA: 45 bases, framed from base 1. The germline V gene provides CDR1 MNHNS and CDR2 SASEGT. CD8 naive samples were CD45RO-negative cells positively selected for CCR7, giving a CD45RA+CCR7+ population that excluded TemRA cells. Healthy HIV-negative adults with no recently reported acute infections or vaccinations were included as donors. Every donor was a Caucasian adult living in Nashville, Tennessee, USA. After blood collection by leukapheresis, PBMCs were isolated using Ficoll-Histopaque density gradient centrifugation and then cryopreserved in the vapor phase of liquid nitrogen. Analytical flow cytometry was used to check the purity and quantity of each magnetically sorted T cell population. From each sorted fraction, genomic DNA was isolated and quantified by UV absorbance on a Nanodrop 2000c.

Sequencing used naive CD8+ T cells sorted from blood. The sample's cell subset or site label, in plain terms: CD45RA+CCR7+. The chain is encoded by TRBV6-1 joined to TRBJ2-1; TRBD2 aligns with 10 central bases. This receptor was identified in a woman aged 25-40 years in good health. The sequenced DNA is TGTGCCAGCAGCGGAGCGGGAGGGCCGTACAATGAGCAGTTCTTC. It is translated as CASSGAGGPYNEQFF.